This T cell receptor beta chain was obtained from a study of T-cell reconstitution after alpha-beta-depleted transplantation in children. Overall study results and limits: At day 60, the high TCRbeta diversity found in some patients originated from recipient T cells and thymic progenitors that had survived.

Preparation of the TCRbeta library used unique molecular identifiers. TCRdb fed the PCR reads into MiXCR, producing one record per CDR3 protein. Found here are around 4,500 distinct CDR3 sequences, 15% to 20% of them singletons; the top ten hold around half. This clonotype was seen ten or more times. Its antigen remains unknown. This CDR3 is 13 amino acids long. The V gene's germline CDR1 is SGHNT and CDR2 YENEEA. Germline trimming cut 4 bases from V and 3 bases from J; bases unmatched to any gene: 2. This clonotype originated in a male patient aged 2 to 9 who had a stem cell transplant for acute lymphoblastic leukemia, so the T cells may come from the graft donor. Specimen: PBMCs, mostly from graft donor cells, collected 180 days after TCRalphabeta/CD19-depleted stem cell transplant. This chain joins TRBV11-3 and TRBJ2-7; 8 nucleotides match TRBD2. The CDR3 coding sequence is TGTGCCAGCAGCTCCGGGACTAGCTACGAGCAGTACTTC. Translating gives CASSSGTSYEQYF.